Below, 25 T cell receptor beta chains from the same sample are listed, as sequenced in a study of blood T cell repertoires in COVID-19. Here immunoSEQ multiplex PCR was the method, and the copy in TCRdb shows in-frame clones only, minus some. Of about 220,000 clones listed, 84% were seen once; the top ten hold approximately 10%. Specimen: peripheral blood. Source of these receptors: a man aged 50-59 years with active or convalescent COVID-19.

V usage is TRBV28 and J usage is TRBJ2-2; TRBD1 agrees at 8 bases. The CDR3 has 14 amino acids. CDR1 MDHEN and CDR2 SYDVKM come from the germline V gene. The trim removed 4 bases at V and 2 bases at J, leaving 0 bases unmatched. CDR3 amino acids: CASSSGGNTGELFF. The CDR3, as DNA: TGTGCCAGCAGTTCAGGGGGCAACACCGGGGAGCTGTTTTTT.

The genes are TRBV4-3 and TRBJ2-5, with D hard to call. Per germline, CDR1 LGHNA and CDR2 YSLEER. The CDR3 consists of 15 residues. V lost 0 bases and J lost 4, with 12 bases in between. The CDR3 is CASSQDLLRAETQYF. The CDR3 DNA reads TGCGCCAGCAGCCAAGATCTGTTACGCGCAGAGACCCAGTACTTC.

The chain employs TRBV28 and TRBJ1-2, with TRBD1 matching 9 bases. The germline V gene encodes CDR1 MDHEN and CDR2 SYDVKM. The V gene end was trimmed by 6 bases and the J gene end by 2 bases; junction bases not matched to a gene: 13. The CDR3 extends over 17 amino acids. The CDR3 here is CASRPPGTGRVNYGYTF. The DNA of the CDR3 is TGTGCCAGCAGACCGCCTGGGACAGGGAGGGTAAACTATGGCTACACCTTC.

This chain joins TRBV10-3 and TRBJ1-2; D gene uncertain. V lost 3 bases and J 5 bases, leaving 7 bases between the germline ends. This CDR3 is built from 12 residues. Germline lookup yields CDR1 ENHRY and CDR2 SYGVKD. The CDR3 DNA sequence: TGTGCCATCAGTGACAGTACGTATGGCTACACCTTC. It specifies CAISDSTYGYTF.

The chain uses TRBV4-1 and TRBJ1-1; D is perhaps TRBD1 (6 bases). V lost 3 bases, J lost 0 bases, and 14 bases lay in between. Germline values: CDR1 MGHRA, CDR2 YSYEKL. The CDR3 totals 16 residues. The DNA of the CDR3 is TGCGCCAGCAGCCAGATTACGGGACACATGAACACTGAAGCTTTCTTT. Its translation: CASSQITGHMNTEAFF.

This clone was seen once. The chain couples TRBV2 to TRBJ1-3; D is unresolved. The germline V and J ends were trimmed by 6 bases and 0 bases, with 12 bases remaining between them. Germline assignment: CDR1 SNHLY and CDR2 FYNNEI. CDR3 length: 15 amino acids. CDR3 nucleotides: TGTGCCAGCAGCCAAGCGGGGAGCTCTGGAAACACCATATATTTT. It yields the protein CASSQAGSSGNTIYF.

This clone was detected only a few times. The genes are TRBV19 and TRBJ1-2; 10 bases are a match to TRBD1. Germline V lookup: CDR1 LNHDA, CDR2 SQIVND (reference sequence). Trimming cost V 8 bases and J 0 bases; bases outside gene matches: 12. CDR3 length: 17 residues. This CDR3 is CASSLGTGTGANYGYTF. The CDR3 DNA reads TGTGCCAGTTCCTTAGGTACCGGGACAGGGGCTAACTATGGCTACACCTTC.

The chain links TRBV6-2 or TRBV6-3 to TRBJ1-5, with a weak D call TRBD1 (6 bases). Germline V CDR1 and CDR2: MNHEY, SVGEGT. The CDR3 loop spans 16 amino acids. The V end was cut by 4 bases, the J end by 1 base, with 14 bases between. The CDR3 region has the DNA TGTGCCAGCAGTTGGGACCAAGACAGGAGCAATCAGCCCCAGCATTTT. Amino acids: CASSWDQDRSNQPQHF.

This clone was detected only once. V gene TRBV19 combines with J gene TRBJ1-5, with D perhaps TRBD1 (5 bases). Germline-derived CDR1 and CDR2 are LNHDA and SQIVND (reference sequence). The V and J ends lost 4 bases and 6 bases respectively, with 16 bases between them. CDR3 length equals 15 residues. The CDR3, as DNA: TGTGCCAGTAGTAGCCCGGGGGGTTCAGGTCAGCCCCAGCATTTT. Residues: CASSSPGGSGQPQHF.

J is TRBJ2-2 and V is TRBV2, with 9 bases fitting TRBD1. V dropped 10 bases and J dropped 2; count of bases not matched to a gene: 8. The V gene's germline CDR1 is SNHLY and CDR2 FYNNEI. The CDR3 length is 15 residues. The CDR3 DNA sequence: TGTGCCATACCGACAGGGGGAATAAACACCGGGGAGCTGTTTTTT. Translating it yields CAIPTGGINTGELFF.

The chain recombines TRBV6-5 with TRBJ2-3; weak D call: TRBD1 (6 bases). CDR3 length: 13 amino acids. V lost 4 bases and J lost 5, with 10 bases in between. Germline V CDR1 and CDR2: MNHEY, SVGAGI. The CDR3 DNA reads as TGTGCCAGCAGTTCCCGGGACAAAGATACGCAGTATTTT. This codes for CASSSRDKDTQYF.

This chain joins TRBV28 and TRBJ1-5; D remains ambiguous. The V and J ends lost 5 bases and 6 bases respectively, with 17 bases between them. The length of the CDR3 is 15 residues. Germline V CDR1 and CDR2: MDHEN, SYDVKM. For the CDR3, the DNA is TGTGCCAGCAGTCGCCTGCCCGGCCCGGGTCAGCCCCAGCATTTT. Amino acids: CASSRLPGPGQPQHF.

This clone appeared a single time. This sequence joins TRBV28 and TRBJ2-1; D is ambiguous. Germline loops: CDR1 MDHEN, CDR2 SYDVKM. Trimming took 8 bases from V and 3 from J, leaving 14 bases between them. CDR3 length equals 14 residues. The CDR3 region is CASGQLADYNEQFF. The CDR3 coding sequence is TGTGCCAGCGGCCAGCTGGCGGACTACAATGAGCAGTTCTTC.

The chain couples TRBV5-4 to TRBJ1-2; D uncertain. Between the trimmed V and J ends, which lost 0 bases and 5 bases, there was a span of 8 bases. Germline CDR1 is SGHNT and CDR2 is YYREEE (reference sequence). CDR3 size: 13 residues. The CDR3 spells CASSLVPEYGYTF. Written as DNA, the CDR3 is TGTGCCAGCAGCTTGGTGCCCGAGTATGGCTACACCTTC. The full variable domain, with the rest looked up from reference TRBV5-4 and TRBJ1-2, is ETGVTQSPTHLIKTRGQQVTLRCSSQSGHNTVSWYQQALGQGPQFIFQYYREEENGRGNFPPRFSGLQFPNYSSELNVNALELDDSALYLCASSLVPEYGYTFGSGTRLTVV.

The chain recombines TRBV5-1 with TRBJ2-5; weak D call: TRBD1 (6 bases). Between the trimmed V and J ends, which lost 0 bases and 2 bases, there was a span of 23 bases. CDR3 length equals 19 residues. The germline gives CDR1 SGHRS, CDR2 YFSETQ. DNA for the CDR3: TGCGCCAGCAGCTTGGCCCTCGTCACAGGGTTAGGAGGACAAGAGACCCAGTACTTC. Its translation is CASSLALVTGLGGQETQYF.

The chain joins TRBV7-8 to TRBJ1-6, with D possibly being TRBD1 (5 bases). V was pared by 5 bases and J by 8 bases, with 13 bases between. The CDR3 has 14 amino acids. Germline V gene data show CDR1 as SGHVS and CDR2 as FQNEAQ. The CDR3, as DNA: TGTGCCAGCAGCCCAGGGCTCACGGATTCACCCCTCCACTTT. Translation: CASSPGLTDSPLHF.

The chain combines TRBV24-1 with TRBJ2-5; TRBD1 matches at 7 bases. V trimming: 3 bases; J trimming: 5 bases; junction bases outside the gene matches: 2. CDR1 KGHDR and CDR2 SFDVKD come from the germline V gene. The CDR3 is made up of 13 amino acids. The CDR3 region has the DNA TGTGCCACCAGTGATGAGGACAGGGAGACCCAGTACTTC. Amino acid sequence: CATSDEDRETQYF.

In nucleotides, the CDR3 is TGTGCCAGCAGCTTAGTCCCAGGGTCGATGGAGTTCTTC. The encoded protein is CASSLVPGSMEFF. This rearrangement joins TRBV7-9 to TRBJ2-1; perhaps TRBD1 as D (5 bases). V was pared by 1 base and J by 14 bases, with 15 bases between. This CDR3 region has 13 residues. Germline V CDR1 and CDR2: SEHNR, FQNEAQ (reference sequence).

The rearrangement joins TRBV7-2 to TRBJ2-4; 13 bases are shared with TRBD2. This CDR3 spans 13 amino acids. The V segment lost 7 bases and the J segment 14 bases; nucleotides outside the gene matches: 8. The germline V gene has CDR1 SGHTA and CDR2 FQGNSA. CDR3 loop: CASTPGLAGVKYF. The CDR3 DNA follows: TGTGCCAGCACCCCCGGACTAGCGGGGGTGAAGTACTTC.

This clone was counted between two and nine times. The V gene is TRBV4-3, the J gene TRBJ1-1; maybe TRBD1 (6 bases). Trimming removed 1 base from V and 6 bases from J, with 15 bases in between. The CDR3 sequence is 15 residues long. The germline gives CDR1 LGHNA, CDR2 YSLEER. The chain's CDR3 is CASSQAEDRSSEAFF. The CDR3 DNA reads as TGCGCCAGCAGCCAAGCTGAGGACAGAAGCTCTGAAGCTTTCTTT.

The chain recombines TRBV28 with TRBJ1-4; perhaps TRBD1 as D (5 bases). CDR3 size: 15 residues. V was pared by 1 base and J by 4 bases, with 10 bases between. Germline CDR1 MDHEN, CDR2 SYDVKM. CDR3 loop: CASSLYQGVNEKLFF. CDR3 sequence (DNA): TGTGCCAGCAGTTTATATCAGGGCGTTAATGAAAAACTGTTTTTT. Based on the CDR3 plus reference TRBV28 and TRBJ1-4, the full variable domain is DVKVTQSSRYLVKRTGEKVFLECVQDMDHENMFWYRQDPGLGLRLIYFSYDVKMKEKGDIPEGYSVSREKKERFSLILESASTNQTSMYLCASSLYQGVNEKLFFGSGTQLSVL.

The chain has TRBV4-3 and TRBJ1-1, with D hard to call. V was clipped by 4 bases and J by 4 bases, with 16 bases between them. Looked up from germline, CDR1 is LGHNA and CDR2 is YSLEER. CDR3 length: 15 residues. CDR3 coding DNA: TGCGCCAGCAGCCCGACATGGCGGGGTCCCACTGAAGCTTTCTTT. Protein: CASSPTWRGPTEAFF.

The V gene is TRBV5-5, the J gene TRBJ2-7; the D gene is possibly TRBD1 (5 bases). Germline values: CDR1 SGHKS, CDR2 YYEKEE (reference sequence). The CDR3 has 14 amino acids. The V and J ends lost 4 bases and 3 bases respectively, with 14 bases between them. The CDR3 DNA is TGTGCCAGCAGCCCTTCGACAGATTTCTACGAGCAGTACTTC. It translates to CASSPSTDFYEQYF.

The DNA of the CDR3 is TGTGCCAGCAGTGGAGGGGGTCCCCTGCTAGCCAAAAACATTCAGTACTTC. It translates to CASSGGGPLLAKNIQYF. This sequence joins TRBV2 and TRBJ2-4, with a possible D match to TRBD1 (6 bases). Trimming left V 4 bases short and J 0 bases short, with 16 bases between. The CDR3 has 17 residues. The germline V gene encodes CDR1 SNHLY and CDR2 FYNNEI.

The rearrangement uses TRBV7-9 and TRBJ2-1; 7 nucleotides match TRBD1. Germline-derived CDR1 and CDR2 are SEHNR and FQNEAQ (reference sequence). The trim removed 0 bases at V and 0 bases at J, leaving 5 bases unmatched. The CDR3 covers 17 residues. The CDR3 loop reads CASSLATGYGSYNEQFF. The CDR3 DNA sequence: TGTGCCAGCAGCTTAGCGACAGGGTACGGCTCCTACAATGAGCAGTTCTTC.